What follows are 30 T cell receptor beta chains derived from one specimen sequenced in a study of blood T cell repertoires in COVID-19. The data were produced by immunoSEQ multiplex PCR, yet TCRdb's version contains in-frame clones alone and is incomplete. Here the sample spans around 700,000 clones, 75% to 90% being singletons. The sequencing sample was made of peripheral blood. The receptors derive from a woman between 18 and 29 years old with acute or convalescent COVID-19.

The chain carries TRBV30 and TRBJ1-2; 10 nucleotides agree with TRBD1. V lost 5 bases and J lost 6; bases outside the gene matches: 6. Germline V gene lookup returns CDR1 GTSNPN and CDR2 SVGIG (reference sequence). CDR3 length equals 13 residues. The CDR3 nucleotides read TGTGCCTGGGGGACGGGGACAGGGGATGGCTACACCTTC. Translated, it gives CAWGTGTGDGYTF.

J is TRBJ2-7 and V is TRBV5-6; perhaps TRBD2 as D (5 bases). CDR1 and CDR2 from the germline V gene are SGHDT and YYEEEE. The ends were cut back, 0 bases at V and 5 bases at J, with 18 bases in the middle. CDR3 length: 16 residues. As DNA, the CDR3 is TGTGCCAGCAGCTTGGGTCAGCTTCTTGGGAGCCACGAGCAGTACTTC. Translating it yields CASSLGQLLGSHEQYF.

CDR3 loop: CSVNDRAGELFF. The DNA for the CDR3 is TGCAGCGTTAACGACAGGGCCGGGGAGCTGTTTTTT. The chain joins TRBV29-1 to TRBJ2-2; 7 nucleotides agree with TRBD1. The germline V gene has CDR1 SQVTM and CDR2 ANQGSEA. The V segment lost 5 bases and the J segment 6 bases; nucleotides outside the gene matches: 3. The CDR3 has 12 amino acids.

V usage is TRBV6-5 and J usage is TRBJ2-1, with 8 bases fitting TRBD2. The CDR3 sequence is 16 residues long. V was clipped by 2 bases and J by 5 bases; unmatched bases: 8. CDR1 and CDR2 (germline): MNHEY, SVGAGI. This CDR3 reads CASSYEGGGTHNEQFF. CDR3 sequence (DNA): TGTGCCAGCAGTTACGAGGGCGGGGGGACACACAATGAGCAGTTCTTC.

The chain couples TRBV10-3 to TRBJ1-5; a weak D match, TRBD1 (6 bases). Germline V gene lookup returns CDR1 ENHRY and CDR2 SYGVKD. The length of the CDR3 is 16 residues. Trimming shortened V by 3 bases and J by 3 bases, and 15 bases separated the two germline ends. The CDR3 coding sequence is TGTGCCATCAGTGACCCCCCAGGGGTCTTCAATCAGCCCCAGCATTTT. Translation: CAISDPPGVFNQPQHF.

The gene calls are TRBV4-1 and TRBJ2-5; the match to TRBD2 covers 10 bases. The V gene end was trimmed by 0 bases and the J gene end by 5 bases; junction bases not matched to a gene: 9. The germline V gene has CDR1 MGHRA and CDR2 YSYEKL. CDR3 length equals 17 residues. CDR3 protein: CASSQERSGGALETQYF. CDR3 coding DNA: TGCGCCAGCAGCCAAGAAAGAAGCGGGGGGGCCCTGGAGACCCAGTACTTC.

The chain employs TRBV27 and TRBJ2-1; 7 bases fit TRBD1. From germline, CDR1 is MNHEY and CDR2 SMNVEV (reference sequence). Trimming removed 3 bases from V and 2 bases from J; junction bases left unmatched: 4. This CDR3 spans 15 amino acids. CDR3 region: CASSFPGQTYNEQFF. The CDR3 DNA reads TGTGCCAGCAGTTTTCCGGGACAGACCTACAATGAGCAGTTCTTC.

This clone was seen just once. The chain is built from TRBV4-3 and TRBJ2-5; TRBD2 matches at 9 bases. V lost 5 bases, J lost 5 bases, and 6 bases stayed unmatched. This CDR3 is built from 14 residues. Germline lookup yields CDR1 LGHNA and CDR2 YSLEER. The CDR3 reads CASSTLAGFETQYF. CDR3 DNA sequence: TGCGCCAGCAGCACCCTAGCGGGGTTTGAGACCCAGTACTTC.

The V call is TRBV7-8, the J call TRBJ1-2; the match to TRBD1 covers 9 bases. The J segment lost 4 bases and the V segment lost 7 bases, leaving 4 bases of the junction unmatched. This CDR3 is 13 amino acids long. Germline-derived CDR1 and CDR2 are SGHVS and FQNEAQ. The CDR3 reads CASTLTGGYGYTF. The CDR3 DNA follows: TGTGCCAGCACCCTGACAGGGGGCTATGGCTACACCTTC.

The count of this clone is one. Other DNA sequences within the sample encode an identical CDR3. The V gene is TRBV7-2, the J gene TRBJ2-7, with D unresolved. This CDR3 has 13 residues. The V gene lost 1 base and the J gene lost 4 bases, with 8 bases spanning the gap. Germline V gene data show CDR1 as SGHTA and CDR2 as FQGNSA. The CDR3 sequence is CASSLVPRYEQYF. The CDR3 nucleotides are TGTGCCAGCAGCTTAGTTCCGAGGTACGAGCAGTACTTC.

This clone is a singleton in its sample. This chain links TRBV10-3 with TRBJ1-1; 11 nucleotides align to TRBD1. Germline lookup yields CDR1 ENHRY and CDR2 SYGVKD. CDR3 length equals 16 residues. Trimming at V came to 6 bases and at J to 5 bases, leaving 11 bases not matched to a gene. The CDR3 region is CAISRTGGVRETEAFF. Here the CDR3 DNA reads TGTGCCATCAGCAGGACAGGGGGCGTGAGGGAGACTGAAGCTTTCTTT.

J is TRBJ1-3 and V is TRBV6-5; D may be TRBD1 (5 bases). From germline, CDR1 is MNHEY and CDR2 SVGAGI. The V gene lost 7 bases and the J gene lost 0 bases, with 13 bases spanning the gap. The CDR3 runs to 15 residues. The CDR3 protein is CASILQGDSGNTIYF. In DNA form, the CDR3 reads TGTGCCAGCATCCTCCAGGGTGACTCTGGAAACACCATATATTTT.

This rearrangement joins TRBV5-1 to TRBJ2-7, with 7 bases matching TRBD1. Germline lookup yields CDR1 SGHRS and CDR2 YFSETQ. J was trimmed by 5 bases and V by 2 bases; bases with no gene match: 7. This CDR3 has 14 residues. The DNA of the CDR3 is TGCGCCAGCAGCTTTTTACGACAGGGCAACGAGCAGTACTTC. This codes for CASSFLRQGNEQYF.

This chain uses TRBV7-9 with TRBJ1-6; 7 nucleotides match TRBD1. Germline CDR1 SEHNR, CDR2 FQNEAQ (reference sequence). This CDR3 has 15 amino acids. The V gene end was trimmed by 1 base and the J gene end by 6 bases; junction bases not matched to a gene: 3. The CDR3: CASSLVQGGNSPLHF. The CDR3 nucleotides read TGTGCCAGCAGCTTAGTGCAGGGGGGTAATTCACCCCTCCACTTT.

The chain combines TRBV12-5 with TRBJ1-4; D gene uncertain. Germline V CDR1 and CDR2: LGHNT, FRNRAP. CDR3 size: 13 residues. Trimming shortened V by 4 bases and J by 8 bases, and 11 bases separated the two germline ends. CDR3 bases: TGTGCTAGTGGTTCGCTTTTTGGCGAAAAACTGTTTTTT. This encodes CASGSLFGEKLFF.

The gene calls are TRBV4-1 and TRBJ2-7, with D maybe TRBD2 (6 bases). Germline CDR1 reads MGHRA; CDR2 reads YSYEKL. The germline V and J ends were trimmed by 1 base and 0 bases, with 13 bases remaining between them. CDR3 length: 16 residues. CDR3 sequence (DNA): TGCGCCAGCAGCCAAGTTGGAGGGCCCGGCTCCTACGAGCAGTACTTC. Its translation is CASSQVGGPGSYEQYF.

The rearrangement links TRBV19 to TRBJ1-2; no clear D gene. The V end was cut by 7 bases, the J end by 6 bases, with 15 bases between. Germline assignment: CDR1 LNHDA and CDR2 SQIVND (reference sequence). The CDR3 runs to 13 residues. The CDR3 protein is CASTGFSLNGYTF. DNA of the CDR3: TGTGCCAGTACCGGGTTCTCCTTGAATGGCTACACCTTC.

The CDR3 sequence: CASSVDPGFYEQYF. CDR3 in DNA: TGTGCCAGCAGCGTAGATCCAGGGTTTTACGAGCAGTACTTC. The chain uses TRBV9 and TRBJ2-7; D perhaps matches TRBD1 (5 bases). This CDR3 has 14 amino acids. Germline CDR1 and CDR2: SGDLS and YYNGEE. Trimming removed 0 bases from V and 4 bases from J, with 11 bases in between.

The CDR3, as DNA: TGTGCCAGTAATCTAAAGAGTAACTATGGCTACACCTTC. This codes for CASNLKSNYGYTF. The chain joins TRBV19 to TRBJ1-2; D gene uncertain. This CDR3 is built from 13 residues. The germline V gene encodes CDR1 LNHDA and CDR2 SQIVND (reference sequence). With 7 bases removed from V and 1 base from J, the gap between germline ends came to 10 bases.

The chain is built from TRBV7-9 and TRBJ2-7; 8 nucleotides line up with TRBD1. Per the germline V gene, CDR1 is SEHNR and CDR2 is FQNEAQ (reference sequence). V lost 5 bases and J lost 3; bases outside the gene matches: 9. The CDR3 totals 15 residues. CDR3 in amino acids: CASSARTGSNYEQYF. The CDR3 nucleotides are TGTGCCAGCAGCGCCAGGACAGGGTCTAACTACGAGCAGTACTTC.

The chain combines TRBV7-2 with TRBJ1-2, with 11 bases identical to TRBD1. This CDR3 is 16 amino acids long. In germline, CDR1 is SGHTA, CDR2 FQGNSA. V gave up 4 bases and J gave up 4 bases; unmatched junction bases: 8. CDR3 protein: CASSYPGQGGSYGYTF. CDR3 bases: TGTGCCAGCAGCTATCCGGGACAGGGGGGATCCTATGGCTACACCTTC.

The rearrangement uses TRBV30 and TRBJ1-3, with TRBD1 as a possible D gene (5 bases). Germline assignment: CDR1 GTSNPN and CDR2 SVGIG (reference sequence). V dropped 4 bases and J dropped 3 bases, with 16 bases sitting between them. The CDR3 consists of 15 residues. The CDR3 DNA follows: TGTGCCTGGATCAAACGGGGGGTTGGTGGAAACACCATATATTTT. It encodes CAWIKRGVGGNTIYF.

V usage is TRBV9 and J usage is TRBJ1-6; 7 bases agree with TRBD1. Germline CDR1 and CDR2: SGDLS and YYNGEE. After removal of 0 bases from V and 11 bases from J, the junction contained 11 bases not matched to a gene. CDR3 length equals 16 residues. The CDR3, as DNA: TGTGCCAGCAGCGTAGATGACAGGGAGTTTGCGGCACCCCTCCACTTT. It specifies CASSVDDREFAAPLHF.

CDR3 residues: CASAMVSGNTIYF. DNA for the CDR3: TGTGCCAGCGCTATGGTCTCTGGAAACACCATATATTTT. J is TRBJ1-3 and V is TRBV7-2; D gene unclear. Germline CDR1 and CDR2: SGHTA and FQGNSA. This CDR3 region has 13 residues. V was shortened by 8 bases and J by 0 bases, with 8 bases between the two germline ends.

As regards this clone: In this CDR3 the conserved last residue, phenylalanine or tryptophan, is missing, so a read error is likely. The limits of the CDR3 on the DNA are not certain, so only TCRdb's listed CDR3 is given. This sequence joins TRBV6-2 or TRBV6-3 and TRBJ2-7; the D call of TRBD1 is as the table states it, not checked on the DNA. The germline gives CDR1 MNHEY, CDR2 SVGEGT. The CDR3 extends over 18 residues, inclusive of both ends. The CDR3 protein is CASSPGQGLRSSTSGMRI.

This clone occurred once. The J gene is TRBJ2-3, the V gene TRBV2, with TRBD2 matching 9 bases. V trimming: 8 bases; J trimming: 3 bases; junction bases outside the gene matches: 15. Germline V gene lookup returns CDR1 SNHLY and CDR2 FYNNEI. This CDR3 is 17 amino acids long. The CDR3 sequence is CASALFSGGWETDTQYF. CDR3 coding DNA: TGTGCCAGCGCCCTATTTAGCGGGGGCTGGGAAACAGATACGCAGTATTTT.

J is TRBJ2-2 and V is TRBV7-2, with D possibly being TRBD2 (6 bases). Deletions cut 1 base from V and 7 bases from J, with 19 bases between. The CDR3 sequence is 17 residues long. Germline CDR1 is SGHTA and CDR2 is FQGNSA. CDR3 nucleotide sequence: TGTGCCAGCAGCTTAGATGGAGGGTTTCCCATGGACGGGGAGCTGTTTTTT. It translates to CASSLDGGFPMDGELFF.

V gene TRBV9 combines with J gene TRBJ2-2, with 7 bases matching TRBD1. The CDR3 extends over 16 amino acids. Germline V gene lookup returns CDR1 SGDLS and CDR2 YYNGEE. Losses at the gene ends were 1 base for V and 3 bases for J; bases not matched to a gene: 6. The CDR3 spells CASSVSPGTDTGELFF. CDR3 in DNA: TGTGCCAGCAGCGTATCCCCCGGGACAGACACCGGGGAGCTGTTTTTT.

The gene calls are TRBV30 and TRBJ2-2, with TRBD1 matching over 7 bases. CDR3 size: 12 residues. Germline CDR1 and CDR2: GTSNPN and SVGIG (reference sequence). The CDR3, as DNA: TGTGCTGGGACAGCCAACACCGGGGAGCTGTTTTTT. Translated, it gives CAGTANTGELFF.

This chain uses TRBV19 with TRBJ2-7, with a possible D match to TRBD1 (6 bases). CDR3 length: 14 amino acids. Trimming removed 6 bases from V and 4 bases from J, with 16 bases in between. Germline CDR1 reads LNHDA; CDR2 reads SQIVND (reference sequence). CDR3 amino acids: CASSPRATGYEQYF. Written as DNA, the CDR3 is TGTGCCAGTAGCCCGAGAGCTACAGGGTACGAGCAGTACTTC.